These 11 T cell receptor beta chains share one sample of origin, sequenced in a study of cytomegalovirus exposure and HLA in healthy donors. PCR amplification relied on 60 Vbeta primers (plus 13 Jbeta primers). Only in-frame clones appear in the TCRdb table, and some are missing; sequencing was by immunoSEQ multiplex PCR. The sample has more than 200,000 clones, over 75% seen once; the top ten hold more than 1.5%. Sequenced sample: PBMCs. Receptor source: a young man in good health and CMV-seronegative.

The chain combines TRBV29-1 with TRBJ2-3; a possible D gene is TRBD1 (5 bases). This CDR3 is 15 amino acids long. V lost 4 bases to trimming and J lost 1 base, with 15 bases between them. In germline, CDR1 is SQVTM, CDR2 ANQGSEA. CDR3 region: CSVASAGLGTDTQYF. CDR3 nucleotide sequence: TGCAGCGTTGCTAGTGCAGGGCTGGGCACAGATACGCAGTATTTT.

This clone was seen a few times. The V call is TRBV6-1, the J call TRBJ2-5, with 7 nucleotides matching TRBD1. The end of the DNA aligns better with TRBJ2-7, so the J call may be wrong. Germline loops: CDR1 MNHNS, CDR2 SASEGT. This CDR3 comprises 16 residues. As DNA, the CDR3 is TGTGCCAGCAGTCAAGATACAGGGGACGGGCCCTACGAGCAGTACTTC. This sequence encodes CASSQDTGDGPYEQYF.

The CDR3 is CATSRDAVPTGGTNEKLFF. The CDR3, as DNA: TGTGCCACCAGCAGAGACGCAGTACCGACAGGCGGGACTAATGAAAAACTGTTTTTT. The chain joins TRBV15 to TRBJ1-4; maybe TRBD1 (6 bases). The V gene's germline CDR1 is LNHNV and CDR2 YYDKDF (reference sequence). Trimming cost V 0 bases and J 2 bases, with 19 bases left between them. CDR3 size: 19 residues. Drawing the rest from reference TRBV15 and TRBJ1-4, the complete variable domain is DAMVIQNPRYQVTQFGKPVTLSCSQTLNHNVMYWYQQKSSQAPKLLFHYYDKDFNNEADTPDNFQSRRPNTSFCFLDIRSPGLGDTAMYLCATSRDAVPTGGTNEKLFFGSGTQLSVL.

Concerning this clone: Other nucleotide sequences in the sample specify the same CDR3. The chain uses TRBV5-1 and TRBJ2-7, with 8 nucleotides matching TRBD1. CDR1 is SGHRS, CDR2 YFSETQ, per germline. CDR3 length equals 13 residues. Unmatched junction bases numbered 5, after V lost 8 bases and J lost 1 base. The CDR3 protein is CASGQGGSYEQYF. CDR3 DNA sequence: TGCGCCAGTGGACAGGGTGGGTCCTACGAGCAGTACTTC. The variable domain in full, with the rest retrieved from reference TRBV5-1 and TRBJ2-7, is KAGVTQTPRYLIKTRGQQVTLSCSPISGHRSVSWYQQTPGQGLQFLFEYFSETQRNKGNFPGRFSGRQFSNSRSEMNVSTLELGDSALYLCASGQGGSYEQYFGPGTRLTVT.

J is TRBJ2-6 and V is TRBV7-8; D is possibly TRBD2 (6 bases). The germline V gene encodes CDR1 SGHVS and CDR2 FQNEAQ. The CDR3 length is 18 residues. V was clipped by 5 bases and J by 1 base, with 18 bases between them. The CDR3, as DNA: TGTGCCAGCAGCCCTAGTTCGGGAGTTTTATCTGGGGCCAACGTCCTGACTTTC. It translates to CASSPSSGVLSGANVLTF.

The V gene is TRBV2, the J gene TRBJ1-4; TRBD1 is a possible D gene (5 bases). CDR1 SNHLY and CDR2 FYNNEI come from the germline V gene. The V end was cut by 7 bases, the J end by 6 bases, with 9 bases between. The CDR3 covers 12 residues. CDR3 sequence (DNA): TGTGCCAGCACAGGGCTATATGAAAAACTGTTTTTT. This codes for CASTGLYEKLFF.

The chain has TRBV10-3 and TRBJ2-5; possible D gene TRBD1, 8 bases. Trimming left V 4 bases short and J 5 bases short, with 14 bases between. Germline V lookup: CDR1 ENHRY, CDR2 SYGVKD. CDR3 length: 14 amino acids. The CDR3 sequence is CAISVDREGETQYF. CDR3 bases: TGTGCCATCAGTGTGGACAGGGAGGGGGAGACCCAGTACTTC.

This rearrangement joins TRBV7-9 to TRBJ1-1, with D possibly being TRBD1 (6 bases). Germline V lookup: CDR1 SEHNR, CDR2 FQNEAQ (reference sequence). Trimming removed 8 bases at V and 8 bases at J, with 9 bases between. This CDR3 contains 10 residues. The CDR3 region is CASAGTEAFF. The CDR3 nucleotides are TGTGCCAGCGCTGGGACAGAAGCTTTCTTT.

The gene calls are TRBV9 and TRBJ1-4; 7 bases are shared with TRBD1. Germline V lookup: CDR1 SGDLS, CDR2 YYNGEE. This CDR3 contains 16 residues. Trimming took 4 bases from V and 8 from J; bases not matched to a gene: 14. CDR3 region: CASSSGVIPGGEKLFF. For the CDR3, the DNA is TGTGCCAGCAGCTCTGGGGTCATACCAGGGGGGGAAAAACTGTTTTTT.

The chain carries TRBV30 and TRBJ1-5; 7 bases agree with TRBD1. V shed 1 base and J 3 bases; nucleotides not matched to a gene: 6. The CDR3 loop spans 15 amino acids. From germline, CDR1 is GTSNPN and CDR2 SVGIG (reference sequence). The CDR3 spells CAWSARDSLNQPQHF. The CDR3 DNA reads as TGTGCCTGGAGTGCCCGGGACAGCCTCAATCAGCCCCAGCATTTT.

J is TRBJ2-1 and V is TRBV6-1, with TRBD1 matching over 7 bases. Germline V gene lookup returns CDR1 MNHNS and CDR2 SASEGT. Trimming took 7 bases from V and 1 from J; bases not matched to a gene: 4. The CDR3 has 14 amino acids. CDR3 coding DNA: TGTGCCAGCACTCCCAGGGGGTCCTACAATGAGCAGTTCTTC. Its translation: CASTPRGSYNEQFF.